The clone carrying this T cell receptor (beta chain) was recorded once. Its specificity is not known. This record belongs to a study of PD-1 blockade in classical Hodgkin lymphoma. Study conclusions and caveats: Possible causes of repertoire differences, disease activity or prior therapy, remain undefined. Baseline TCR diversity was reportedly lower in newly diagnosed patients than in healthy donors. It was reported as lower still in relapsed/refractory patients.

The germline CDR1 and CDR2 sequences are SEHNR and FQNEAQ (reference sequence). Between the trimmed V and J ends, which lost 5 bases and 2 bases, there was a span of 11 bases. CDR3 length: 14 residues. Sequencing used immunoSEQ multiplex PCR; TCRdb keeps in-frame clones, though not all of them. Among roughly 68,000 clones, roughly 93% were seen once, and the ten largest hold roughly 2.6%. The sample's time point: newly diagnosed, previously untreated cHL patient sample. Comparison relied on PBMCs that came from newly diagnosed, untreated classical Hodgkin lymphoma. The V call is TRBV7-9, the J call TRBJ2-3; possible D gene TRBD2, 6 bases. Sequencing was carried out using peripheral blood mononuclear cells (PBMCs). This TCR was sampled from a human donor with classical Hodgkin lymphoma. The CDR3 spells CASSPGDSTDTQYF. The CDR3 nucleotides are TGTGCCAGCAGCCCGGGGGACTCCACAGATACGCAGTATTTT.